The rows below give T cell receptor beta chains drawn from one sample of a study of human T cells and chemical hapten exposure. Using its own MiXCR run on the RACE reads, TCRdb lists one record per CDR3 protein. This table has around 300,000 distinct CDR3 sequences, 5.5% appearing once. The sequences come from whole blood, collected in connection with sensitization to the hapten diphenylcyclopropenone (DPC). Source of these receptors: a young woman with alopecia areata. Some clones in this sample may be carry-over from other donors' samples. CDR3s include the opening cysteine and the closing phenylalanine or tryptophan. D genes are given only for firm matches. Some rows mark clone size as missing; the rest say once, few, many or name a class of expanded clone.

TRBD1,TRBV7-2,15,few,TRBJ1-4,TGTGCCAGCAGCAATGGACAGGTACCGAATGAAAAACTGTTTTTT,CASSNGQVPNEKLFF
-,TRBV6-5,16,few,TRBJ2-5,TGTGCCAGCAGTTACCTCCATAGCGTTAAGGAAGTGGCCCAGTACTTC,CASSYLHSVKEVAQYF
-,TRBV10-3,13,few,TRBJ1-4,TGTGCCACCGCGGATTCGGGTAATGAAAAACTGTTTTTT,CATADSGNEKLFF
-,TRBV12-3/TRBV12-4,11,many,TRBJ1-2,TGTGCCAGCACCGGACCCTATGGCTACACCTTC,CASTGPYGYTF
-,TRBV27,14,-,TRBJ2-7,TGTGCCAGCAGTACATGGGCGGGAACCTACGAGCAGTACTTC,CASSTWAGTYEQYF
TRBD1,TRBV5-4,16,few,TRBJ2-5,TGTGCCAGCAGCCAAAGGGACAGGGGCCTCCAAGAGACCCAGTACTTC,CASSQRDRGLQETQYF
-,TRBV6-5,14,-,TRBJ2-7,TGTGCCAGCAGTTACCGGGGGGCTGCCTACGAGCAGTACTTC,CASSYRGAAYEQYF
-,TRBV7-2,14,-,TRBJ2-5,TGTGCCAGCAGCCTAATGGGGGCCCAAGAGACCCAGTACTTC,CASSLMGAQETQYF
-,TRBV4-3,15,few,TRBJ1-6,TGCGCCAGCAGCCCAGCCAACAGGGATAATTCACCCCTCCACTTT,CASSPANRDNSPLHF
-,TRBV5-1,15,many,TRBJ2-6,TGCGCCAGCAGCTTAGGATACTCTGGGGCCAACGTCCTGACTTTC,CASSLGYSGANVLTF
-,TRBV7-2,13,few,TRBJ1-5,TGTGCCAGCAGCTTCGCCGCAGGTGAGCCCCAGCATTTT,CASSFAAGEPQHF
-,TRBV29-1,14,-,TRBJ1-1,TGCAGCGTAGTTAAACGGGGGGCAAGCACTGAAGCTTTCTTT,CSVVKRGASTEAFF
-,TRBV7-2,14,few,TRBJ2-5,TGTGCCAGCAGCCTGGACTTTCGTTTGGAGACCCAGTACTTC,CASSLDFRLETQYF
-,TRBV5-1,12,few,TRBJ2-1,TGCGCCAGCAGTACGGGTTACAATGAGCAGTTCTTC,CASSTGYNEQFF
-,TRBV12-3/TRBV12-4,12,many,TRBJ2-4,TGTGCCAGCAGTTTAGTCCGCAACATTCAGTACTTC,CASSLVRNIQYF
TRBD1,TRBV6-1,14,-,TRBJ1-4,TGTGCCAGCAGTGAGCCGGGACAGAGTGAAAAACTGTTTTTT,CASSEPGQSEKLFF
-,TRBV12-3/TRBV12-4,14,-,TRBJ2-5,TGTGCCAGCAGTTTAAACGCGAACGGAGAGACCCAGTACTTC,CASSLNANGETQYF
TRBD1,TRBV7-9,15,many,TRBJ2-7,TGTGCCAGCAGCTTAGACCCAGGGGGCCTCTACGAGCAGTACTTC,CASSLDPGGLYEQYF
-,TRBV5-1,15,few,TRBJ2-1,TGCGCCAGCAGCTTGGGAGGGACCGTCTACAATGAGCAGTTCTTC,CASSLGGTVYNEQFF
TRBD1,TRBV11-2,14,many,TRBJ2-5,TGTGCCAGCAGCCCCCTGGGACAGCAAGAGACCCAGTACTTC,CASSPLGQQETQYF
-,TRBV25-1,13,many,TRBJ2-1,TGTGCCAGCAGTGTCCGCCAGGGCGATGAGCAGTTCTTC,CASSVRQGDEQFF
TRBD1,TRBV15,15,many,TRBJ2-3,TGTGCCACCAGCAGAACTAGACAGGGTTCAGATACGCAGTATTTT,CATSRTRQGSDTQYF
-,TRBV10-3,14,many,TRBJ1-5,TGTGCCATCAGTGAGTCAGGGGTCAATCAGCCCCAGCATTTT,CAISESGVNQPQHF
TRBD2,TRBV6-2/TRBV6-3,15,few,TRBJ2-7,TGTGCCAGCAGTACGACTAGCGGGGGCCGAGGCGAGCAGTACTTC,CASSTTSGGRGEQYF
TRBD1,TRBV3-1,18,many,TRBJ1-4,TGTGCCAGCAGCCAAGTAGAACCGGGACAGGGTTGGATTGAAAAACTGTTTTTT,CASSQVEPGQGWIEKLFF
-,TRBV7-3,15,many,TRBJ2-7,TGTGCCAGCAGTGTAGGACAAATCCTTGGGGCGGAGCAGTACTTC,CASSVGQILGAEQYF
TRBD1,TRBV6-8,18,-,TRBJ1-5,TGTGCCAGCTGCGAGACAGGGCGTCCGGCGAGGGGCAATCAGCCCCAGCATTTT,CASCETGRPARGNQPQHF
-,TRBV6-1,14,many,TRBJ1-4,TGTGCCAGCAGTGGGGGTGGCGGGGATGAAAAACTGTTTTTT,CASSGGGGDEKLFF
-,TRBV28,15,few,TRBJ2-1,TGTGCCAGCTCAGTTTTTTCCGGCGGGCAGAATGAGCAGTTCTTC,CASSVFSGGQNEQFF
TRBD1,TRBV4-1,16,few,TRBJ2-3,TGCGCCAGCAGAAAGGGACAGGCTTCTAGCACAGATACGCAGTATTTT,CASRKGQASSTDTQYF
-,TRBV6-6,16,-,TRBJ1-5,TGTGCCAGCAGTTACTCTCAAGGGGGTTACGGGCAGCCCCAGCATTTT,CASSYSQGGYGQPQHF
TRBD1,TRBV20-1,13,many,TRBJ2-7,TGCAGTGCCCCGGGACAGGGACCCTACGAGCAGTACTTC,CSAPGQGPYEQYF
-,TRBV12-3/TRBV12-4,16,-,TRBJ2-2,TGTGCCAGCAGTCCGGACACCTTTGGGAACACCGGGGAGCTGTTTTTT,CASSPDTFGNTGELFF